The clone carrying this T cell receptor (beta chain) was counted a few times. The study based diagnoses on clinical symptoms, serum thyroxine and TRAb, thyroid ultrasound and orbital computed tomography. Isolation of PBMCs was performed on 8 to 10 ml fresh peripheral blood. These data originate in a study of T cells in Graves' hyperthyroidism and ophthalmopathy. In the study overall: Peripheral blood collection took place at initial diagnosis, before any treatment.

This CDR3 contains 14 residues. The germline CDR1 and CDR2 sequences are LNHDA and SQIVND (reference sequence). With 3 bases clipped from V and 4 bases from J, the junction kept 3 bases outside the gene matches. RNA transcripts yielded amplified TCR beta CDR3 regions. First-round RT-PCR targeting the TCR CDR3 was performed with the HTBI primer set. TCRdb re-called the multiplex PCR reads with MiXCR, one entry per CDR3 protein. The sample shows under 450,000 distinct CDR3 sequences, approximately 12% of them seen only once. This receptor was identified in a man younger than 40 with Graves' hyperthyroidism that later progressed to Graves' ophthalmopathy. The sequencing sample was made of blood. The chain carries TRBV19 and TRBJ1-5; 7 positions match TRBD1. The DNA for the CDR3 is TGTGCCAGTAGTATGACAGGGTTAAATCAGCCCCAGCATTTT. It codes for CASSMTGLNQPQHF.